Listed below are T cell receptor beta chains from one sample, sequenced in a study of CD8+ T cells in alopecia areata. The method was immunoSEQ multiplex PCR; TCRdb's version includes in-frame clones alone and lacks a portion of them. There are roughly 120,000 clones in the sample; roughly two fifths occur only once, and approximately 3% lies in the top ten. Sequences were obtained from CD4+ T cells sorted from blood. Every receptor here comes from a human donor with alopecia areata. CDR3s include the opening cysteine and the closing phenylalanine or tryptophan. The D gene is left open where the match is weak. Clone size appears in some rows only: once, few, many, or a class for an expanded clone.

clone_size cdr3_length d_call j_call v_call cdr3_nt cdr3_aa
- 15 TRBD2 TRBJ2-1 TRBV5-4 TGTGCCAGCAGGCGCGGGGGGGCAAGGTACAATGAGCAGTTCTTC CASRRGGARYNEQFF
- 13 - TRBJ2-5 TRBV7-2 TGTGCCAGCAGCTTCGGTTCTCTGAAGACCCAGTACTTC CASSFGSLKTQYF
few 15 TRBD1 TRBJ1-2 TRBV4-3 TGCGCCAGCAGCCAATACGGACAGGGTGGAGGTGGCTACACCTTC CASSQYGQGGGGYTF
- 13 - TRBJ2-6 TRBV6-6 TGTGCCGGTCGGGAGCCTGGGGCCAACGTCCTGACTTTC CAGREPGANVLTF
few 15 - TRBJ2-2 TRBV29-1 TGCAGCGTCATAGCCCTACAGGGCCCGGGCGGGGAGCTGTTTTTT CSVIALQGPGGELFF
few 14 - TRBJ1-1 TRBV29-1 TGCAGCGTTGAAGATGCAGGGCGAGGGACTGAAGCTTTCTTT CSVEDAGRGTEAFF
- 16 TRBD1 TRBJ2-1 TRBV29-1 TGCAGCCCACTACCCTCCGGGACAGGGGGTTTCAATGAGCAGTTCTTC CSPLPSGTGGFNEQFF
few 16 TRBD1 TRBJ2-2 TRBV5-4 TGTGCCAGCAGGGGGCGTGGACAGGAGTACACCGGGGAGCTGTTTTTT CASRGRGQEYTGELFF
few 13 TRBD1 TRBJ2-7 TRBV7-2 TGTGCCAGCAGCTGGACAGGGGTCTACGAGCAGTACTTC CASSWTGVYEQYF
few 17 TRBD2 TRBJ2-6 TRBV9 TGTGCCAGCAGCGGGGGACTAGCCAGCTCTGGGGCCAACGTCCTGACTTTC CASSGGLASSGANVLTF
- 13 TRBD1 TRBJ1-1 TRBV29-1 TGCAGCGCCCGGACAGGGCGGGACACTGAAGCTTTCTTT CSARTGRDTEAFF
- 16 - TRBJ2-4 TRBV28 TGTGCCAGCAGTCCTGGGGGGGCGGCTGCCAAAAACATTCAGTACTTC CASSPGGAAAKNIQYF
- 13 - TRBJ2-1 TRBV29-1 TGCAGCGTAGTTACAGGGCTCAGCAATGAGCAGTTCTTC CSVVTGLSNEQFF
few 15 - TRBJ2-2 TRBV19 TGTGCCAGTAGGCGGGACAACGTCCGGGCCGGGGAGCTGTTTTTT CASRRDNVRAGELFF
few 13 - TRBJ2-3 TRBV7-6 TGTGCCAGCAGCTTGATGGCGCCAGATACGCAGTATTTT CASSLMAPDTQYF
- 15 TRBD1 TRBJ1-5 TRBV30 TGTGCCTGGAGTTGGGGACAGAGCGGTAATCAGCCCCAGCATTTT CAWSWGQSGNQPQHF
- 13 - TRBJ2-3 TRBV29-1 TGCAGCGTTGTAGGGGACAACACAGATACGCAGTATTTT CSVVGDNTDTQYF
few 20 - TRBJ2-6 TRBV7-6 TGTGCCAGCAGCCCCCGGTCCCGAGCTCGACGGGACTCTGGGGCCAACGTCCTGACTTTC CASSPRSRARRDSGANVLTF
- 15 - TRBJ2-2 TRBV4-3 TGCGCCAGCAGCCAAGCCGGGGGCTACACCGGGGAGCTGTTTTTT CASSQAGGYTGELFF
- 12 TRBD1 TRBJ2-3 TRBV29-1 TGCAGCGTCAACAGGGGGCAGGGTACGCAGTATTTT CSVNRGQGTQYF
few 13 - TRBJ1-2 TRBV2 TGTGCCAGCAGTGTGGAGCAGGGACGCGGCTACACCTTC CASSVEQGRGYTF
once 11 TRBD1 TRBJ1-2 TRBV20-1 TGCAGTGCTAGCACAGGGGACGGCTACACCTTC CSASTGDGYTF
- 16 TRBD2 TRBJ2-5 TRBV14 TGTGCCAGCAGCCCTACGCGTAGCGGGAGAGCAGAGACCCAGTACTTC CASSPTRSGRAETQYF
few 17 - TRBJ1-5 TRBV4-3 TGCGCCAGCAGCCAATGGGCGGAATCCACTCGGAATCAGCCCCAGCATTTT CASSQWAESTRNQPQHF
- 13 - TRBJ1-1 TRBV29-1 TGCAGCGTGGCGGGGGGAGGGGTCACTGAAGCTTTCTTT CSVAGGGVTEAFF
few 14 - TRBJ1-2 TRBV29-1 TGCAGCGTTGAAGGCGGCCAAGAATTCTATGGCTACACCTTC CSVEGGQEFYGYTF
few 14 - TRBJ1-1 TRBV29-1 TGCAGCGTTAATTTTGGGATAAAGAACACTGAAGCTTTCTTT CSVNFGIKNTEAFF
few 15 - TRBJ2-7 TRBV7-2 TGTGCCAGCAGCCCCCGGCAGCGCTCCCCAGCCGAGCAGTACTTC CASSPRQRSPAEQYF
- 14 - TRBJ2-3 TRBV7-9 TGTGCCAGCACCTCAGGGCTTTCCACAGATACGCAGTATTTT CASTSGLSTDTQYF
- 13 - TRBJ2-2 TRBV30 TGTGCCTGGAGCCCGACGGTCACCGGGGAGCTGTTTTTT CAWSPTVTGELFF
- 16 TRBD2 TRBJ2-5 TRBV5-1 TGCGCCAGCAGCCCCTCGGGTAGCGGGGGCCAAGAGACCCAGTACTTC CASSPSGSGGQETQYF
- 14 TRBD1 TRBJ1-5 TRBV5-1 TGCGCCAGCAGCTTAGCAGGGGGCAAGCAGCCCCAGCATTTT CASSLAGGKQPQHF
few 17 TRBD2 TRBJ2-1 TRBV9 TGTGCCAGCAGCCTGGGTCCGGCGGGAGTAGGTTACAATGAGCAGTTCTTC CASSLGPAGVGYNEQFF
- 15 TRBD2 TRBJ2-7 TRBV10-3 TGTGCCATCAGTGAGTCGGGTGGCGGGAGATACGAGCAGTACTTC CAISESGGGRYEQYF
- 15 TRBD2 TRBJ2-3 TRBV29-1 TGCAGCGTGGTCGGGACTACTACTAGCACAGATACGCAGTATTTT CSVVGTTTSTDTQYF
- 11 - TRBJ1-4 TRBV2 TGTGCCAGCAGTGCTAATGAAAAACTGTTTTTT CASSANEKLFF
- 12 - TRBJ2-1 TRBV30 TGTGCCTGGAGTGTTTGGGGAGGTGAGCAGTTCTTC CAWSVWGGEQFF
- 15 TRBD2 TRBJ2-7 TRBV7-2 TGTGCCAGCAGCTTCAGGAGCGGGAGTGGATACGAGCAGTACTTC CASSFRSGSGYEQYF
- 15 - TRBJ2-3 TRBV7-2 TGTGCCAGCAGCTTAGCACTAGGCGGGGCAGATACGCAGTATTTT CASSLALGGADTQYF
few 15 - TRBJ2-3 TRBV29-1 TGCAGCGTTGAATTCGAGGGGTCTAGCACAGATACGCAGTATTTT CSVEFEGSSTDTQYF
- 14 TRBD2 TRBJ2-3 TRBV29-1 TGCAGCGTTCAGACTAGCGGGAGGTTTGATACGCAGTATTTT CSVQTSGRFDTQYF
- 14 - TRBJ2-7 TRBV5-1 TGCGCCAGCAGCGGATCGGGCCTCTCCTACGAGCAGTACTTC CASSGSGLSYEQYF